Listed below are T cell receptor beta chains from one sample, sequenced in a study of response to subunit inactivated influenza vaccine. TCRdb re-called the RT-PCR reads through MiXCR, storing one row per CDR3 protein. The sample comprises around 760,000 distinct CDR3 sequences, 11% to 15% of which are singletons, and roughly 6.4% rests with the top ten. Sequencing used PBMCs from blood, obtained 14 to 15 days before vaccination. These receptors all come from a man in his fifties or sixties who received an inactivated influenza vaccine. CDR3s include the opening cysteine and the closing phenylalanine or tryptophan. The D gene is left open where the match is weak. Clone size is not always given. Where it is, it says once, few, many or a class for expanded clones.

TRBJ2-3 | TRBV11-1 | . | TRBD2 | CASSLQLATSTDTQYF | TGTGCCAGCAGCCTCCAACTAGCGACTAGCACAGATACGCAGTATTTT
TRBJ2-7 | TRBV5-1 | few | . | CASSPRHYLSSYEQYF | TGCGCCAGCAGCCCAAGACACTACCTCAGCTCCTACGAGCAGTACTTC
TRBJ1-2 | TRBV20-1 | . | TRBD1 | CSATERGPNYGYTF | TGCAGTGCTACTGAAAGGGGGCCGAACTATGGCTACACCTTC
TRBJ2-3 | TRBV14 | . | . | CASSQNLGGPFTF | TGTGCCAGCAGCCAAAATCTTGGGGGGCCTTTCACTTTT
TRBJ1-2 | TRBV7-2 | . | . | CASSWDRFSGYTF | TGTGCCAGCAGCTGGGACCGTTTTTCCGGCTACACCTTC
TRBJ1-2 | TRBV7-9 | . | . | CASSLRAGPAYGYTF | TGTGCCAGCAGCTTAAGGGCGGGGCCTGCCTATGGCTACACCTTC
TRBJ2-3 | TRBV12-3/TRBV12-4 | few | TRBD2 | CASRETSGVADTQYF | TGTGCCAGCAGGGAAACTAGCGGGGTCGCAGATACGCAGTATTTT
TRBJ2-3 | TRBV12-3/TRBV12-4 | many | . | CASRRTEGDTQYF | TGTGCCAGCAGAAGGACGGAGGGGGATACGCAGTATTTT
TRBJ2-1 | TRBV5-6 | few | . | CASSTPGRYNEQFF | TGTGCCAGCAGCACCCCCGGACGATACAATGAGCAGTTCTTC
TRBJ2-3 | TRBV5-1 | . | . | CASREGGPTDTQYF | TGCGCCAGCAGGGAGGGGGGGCCAACAGATACGCAGTATTTT
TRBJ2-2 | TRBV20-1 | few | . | CSARDIDRSTGELFF | TGCAGTGCTAGAGACATCGACAGGAGCACCGGGGAGCTGTTTTTT
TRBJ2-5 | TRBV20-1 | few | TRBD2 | CSALVSGGAGTQYF | TGCAGTGCTTTGGTTAGCGGGGGGGCCGGGACCCAGTACTTC
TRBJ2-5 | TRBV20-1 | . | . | CSAPPAGAEETQYF | TGCAGTGCTCCCCCGGCGGGGGCAGAAGAGACCCAGTACTTC
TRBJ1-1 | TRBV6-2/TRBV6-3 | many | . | CAAAVQWNTEAFF | TGTGCCGCCGCAGTACAGTGGAACACTGAAGCTTTCTTT
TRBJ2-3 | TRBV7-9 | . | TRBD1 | CASSSPRDRADTQYF | TGTGCCAGCTCTTCCCCCCGGGACAGAGCAGATACGCAGTATTTT
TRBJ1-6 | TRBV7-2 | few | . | CASSATGISPLHF | TGTGCCAGCAGCGCTACGGGGATTTCACCCCTCCACTTT
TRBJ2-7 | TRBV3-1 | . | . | CASTSGQSYEQYF | TGTGCCAGCACCAGTGGACAGTCCTACGAGCAGTACTTC
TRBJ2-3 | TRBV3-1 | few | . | CASSQAFSVGGTDTQYF | TGTGCCAGCAGCCAGGCTTTTAGCGTAGGCGGGACAGATACGCAGTATTTT
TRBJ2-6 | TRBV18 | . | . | CASSPLTGPLSSGANVLTF | TGTGCCAGCTCACCGTTAACCGGGCCGTTATCTTCTGGGGCCAACGTCCTGACTTTC
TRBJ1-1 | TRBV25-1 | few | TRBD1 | CASSRQGAGGTEAFF | TGTGCCAGCTCCAGACAGGGGGCTGGGGGCACTGAAGCTTTCTTT
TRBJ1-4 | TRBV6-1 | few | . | CASSEGASKLFF | TGTGCCAGCAGTGAAGGGGCCTCCAAACTGTTTTTT
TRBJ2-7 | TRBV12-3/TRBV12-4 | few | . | CASRNEEGGPYEQYF | TGTGCCAGCAGGAATGAGGAGGGAGGACCCTACGAGCAGTACTTC
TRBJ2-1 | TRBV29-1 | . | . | CSVNTRTDSSVFF | TGCAGCGTAAACACCCGGACAGACAGCTCTGTGTTCTTC
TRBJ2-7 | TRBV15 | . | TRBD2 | CATSDWTSGAQEF | TGTGCCACCAGCGACTGGACTAGCGGGGCACAGGAGTTC
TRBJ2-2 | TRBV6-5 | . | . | CASSYLTPNTGELFF | TGTGCCAGCAGCTATTTGACACCTAACACCGGGGAGCTGTTTTTT
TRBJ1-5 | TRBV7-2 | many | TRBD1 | CASSQYRGNQPQHF | TGTGCCAGCAGCCAATACAGGGGAAATCAGCCCCAGCATTTT
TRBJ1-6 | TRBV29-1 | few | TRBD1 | CSVRTGVNSPLHF | TGCAGCGTGAGGACAGGGGTGAATTCACCCCTCCACTTT
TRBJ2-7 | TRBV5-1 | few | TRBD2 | CASSLMAGDHEQYF | TGCGCCAGCAGCTTGATGGCGGGAGACCACGAGCAGTACTTC
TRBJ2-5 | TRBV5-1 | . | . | CASSWGGRTGETQYF | TGCGCCAGCAGCTGGGGTGGAAGGACGGGGGAGACCCAGTACTTC
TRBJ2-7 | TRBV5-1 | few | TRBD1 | CASSLRPGQGAEEQYF | TGCGCCAGCAGCTTGAGACCGGGCCAGGGGGCGGAGGAGCAGTACTTC
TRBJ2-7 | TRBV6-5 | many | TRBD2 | CASSLAGIAYEQYF | TGTGCCAGCAGTTTAGCGGGGATTGCCTACGAGCAGTACTTC
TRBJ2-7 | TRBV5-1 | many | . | CASSPGTGSSYEQYF | TGCGCCAGCAGCCCGGGGACCGGGAGCTCCTACGAGCAGTACTTC
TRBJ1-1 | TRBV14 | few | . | CASSQVGMNTEAFF | TGTGCCAGCAGCCAAGTGGGCATGAACACTGAAGCTTTCTTT
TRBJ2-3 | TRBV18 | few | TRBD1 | CASSQLPGQGTADTQYF | TGTGCCAGCTCACAATTACCGGGACAGGGAACCGCAGATACGCAGTATTTT
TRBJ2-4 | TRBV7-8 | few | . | CASSEGDRNIQYF | TGTGCCAGCAGCGAAGGGGATCGAAACATTCAGTACTTC
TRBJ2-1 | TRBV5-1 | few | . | CASSGLFDEQFF | TGCGCCAGCAGCGGGCTTTTCGATGAGCAGTTCTTC
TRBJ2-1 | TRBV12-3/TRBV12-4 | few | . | CASSLSGFDEQFF | TGTGCCAGCAGTTTGTCAGGGTTCGATGAGCAGTTCTTC
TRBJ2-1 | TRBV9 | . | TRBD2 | CASSAVSSGLAVKQFF | TGTGCCAGCAGCGCCGTTTCCTCGGGACTAGCGGTTAAGCAGTTCTTC
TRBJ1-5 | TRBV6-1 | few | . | CASARGGTPLNQPQHF | TGTGCCAGCGCCAGGGGTGGGACACCTCTCAATCAGCCCCAGCATTTT
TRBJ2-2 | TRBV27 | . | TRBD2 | CASSRGLGGAGELFF | TGTGCCAGCAGTAGGGGACTAGGGGGAGCCGGGGAGCTGTTTTTT
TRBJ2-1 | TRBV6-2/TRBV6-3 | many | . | CASSYFSGNEQFF | TGTGCCAGCAGCTACTTTAGTGGCAATGAGCAGTTCTTC
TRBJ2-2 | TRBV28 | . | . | CASSSGRGINTGELFF | TGTGCCAGCAGCTCTGGCCGGGGCATAAACACCGGGGAGCTGTTTTTT
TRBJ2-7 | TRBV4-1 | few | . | CASSQETEYEQYF | TGCGCCAGCAGCCAGGAGACAGAATACGAGCAGTACTTC
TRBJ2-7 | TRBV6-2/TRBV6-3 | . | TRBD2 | CASSTGTSGRATHEQYF | TGTGCCAGCAGCACCGGGACTAGCGGGAGGGCCACCCACGAGCAGTACTTC
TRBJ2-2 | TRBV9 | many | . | CASSVDTGELFF | TGTGCCAGCAGCGTCGACACCGGGGAGCTGTTTTTT
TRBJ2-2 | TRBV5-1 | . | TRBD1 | CASSSSTGGRHTGELFF | TGCGCCAGCAGCTCCTCGACAGGGGGAAGGCATACCGGGGAGCTGTTTTTT
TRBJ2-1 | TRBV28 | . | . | CAPKRSEQFF | TGTGCCCCTAAGCGTAGTGAGCAGTTCTTC
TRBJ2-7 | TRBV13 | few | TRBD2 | CASSLGRSGFSYEQYF | TGTGCCAGCAGCTTAGGCCGTAGCGGGTTCTCCTACGAGCAGTACTTC
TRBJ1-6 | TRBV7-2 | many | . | CASSLARTIHF | TGTGCCAGCAGCTTAGCTCGGACCATCCACTTT
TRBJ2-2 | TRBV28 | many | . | CASSPLLATGELFF | TGTGCCAGCAGTCCCCTGTTGGCAACCGGGGAGCTGTTTTTT
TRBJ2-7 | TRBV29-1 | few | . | CSVQSPAVLAYEQYF | TGCAGCGTCCAGAGTCCCGCGGTATTAGCCTACGAGCAGTACTTC
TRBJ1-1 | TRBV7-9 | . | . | CASSSKSKMNTEAFF | TGTGCCAGCAGCTCAAAAAGCAAAATGAACACTGAAGCTTTCTTT
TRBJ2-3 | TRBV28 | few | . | CASSLMSSTDTQYF | TGTGCCAGCAGTTTGATGAGTAGCACAGATACGCAGTATTTT
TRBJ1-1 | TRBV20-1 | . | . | CSASGRVLNEAFF | TGCAGTGCTAGTGGCAGAGTACTGAATGAAGCTTTCTTT
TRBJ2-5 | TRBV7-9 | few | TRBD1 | CASSLALYGRGLETQYF | TGTGCCAGCAGCTTAGCGCTCTACGGCAGGGGGCTGGAGACCCAGTACTTC
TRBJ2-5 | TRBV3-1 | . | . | CASSLPTGEYQETQYF | TGTGCCAGCAGCCTCCCGACTGGGGAGTACCAAGAGACCCAGTACTTC
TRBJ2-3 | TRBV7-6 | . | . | CASSLAVRDTQYF | TGTGCCAGCAGCTTAGCGGTTCGGGATACGCAGTATTTT
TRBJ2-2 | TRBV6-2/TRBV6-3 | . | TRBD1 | CASSPGTGETGELFF | TGTGCCAGCAGTCCCGGGACAGGGGAAACCGGGGAGCTGTTTTTT
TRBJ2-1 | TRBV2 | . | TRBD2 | CASSVTRSGSFDEQFF | TGTGCCAGCAGTGTAACGCGTAGCGGGAGTTTCGATGAGCAGTTCTTC
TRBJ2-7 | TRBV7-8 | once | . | CASSSKTGPFYEQYF | TGTGCCAGCAGCTCAAAAACCGGACCGTTCTACGAGCAGTACTTC